The present T cell receptor beta chain was sequenced within a study of OX40 agonist ivuxolimab in advanced cancers. About the research overall: The group had a mean age of about 64 years, ranged from about 20 to 85, and was 75% to 85% male. Earlier treatment with anti-PD-1, anti-PD-L1 or anti-CTLA-4 was permitted, and 35% to 45% had received some. The study reported partial responses in three patients: one hepatocellular carcinoma, two cutaneous melanoma.

Points from the study as a whole: Researchers report that CD8+ T cells had, on average, more expanded clones than CD4+.

On this clone itself: Its antigen is not identified.

After removal of 5 bases from V and 4 bases from J, the junction contained 9 bases not matched to a gene. The CDR3 loop spans 15 amino acids. Germline V gene lookup returns CDR1 SEHNR and CDR2 FQNEAQ (reference sequence). The repertoire was sequenced with immunoSEQ multiplex PCR; TCRdb's copy has only in-frame clones and lacks some. The sample lists some 25,000 clones; about 85% were seen once. V gene TRBV7-9 combines with J gene TRBJ2-5; TRBD1 aligns across 8 bases. The sequenced sample was CD4+ or CD8+ T cells sorted from blood, obtained in a trial of the OX40 agonist ivuxolimab. The sequence was obtained from an adult with an advanced solid tumor such as melanoma, head and neck, liver or kidney cancer. The chain's CDR3 is CASSPADRAGETQYF. The CDR3 bases are TGTGCCAGCAGCCCGGCGGACAGGGCGGGAGAGACCCAGTACTTC.